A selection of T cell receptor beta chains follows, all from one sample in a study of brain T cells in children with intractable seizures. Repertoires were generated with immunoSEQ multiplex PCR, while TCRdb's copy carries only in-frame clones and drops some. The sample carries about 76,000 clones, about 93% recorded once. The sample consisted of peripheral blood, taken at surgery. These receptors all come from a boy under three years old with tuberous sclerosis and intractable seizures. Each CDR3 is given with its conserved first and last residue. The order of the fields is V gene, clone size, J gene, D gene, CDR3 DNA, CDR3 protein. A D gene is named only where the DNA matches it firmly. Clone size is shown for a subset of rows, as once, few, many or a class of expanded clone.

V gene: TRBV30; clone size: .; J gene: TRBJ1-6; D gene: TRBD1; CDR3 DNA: TGTGCCTGGGATGGACAGGGAGGGGGTTCACCCCTCCACTTT; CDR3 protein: CAWDGQGGGSPLHF
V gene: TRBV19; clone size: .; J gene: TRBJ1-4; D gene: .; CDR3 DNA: TGTGCCACGTCGACTGAAGATTTTTTCAATGAAAAACTGTTTTTT; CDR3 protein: CATSTEDFFNEKLFF
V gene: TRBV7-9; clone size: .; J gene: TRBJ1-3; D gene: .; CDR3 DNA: TGTGCCAGCAGCTCAGGGATCTCTGGAAACACCATATATTTT; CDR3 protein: CASSSGISGNTIYF
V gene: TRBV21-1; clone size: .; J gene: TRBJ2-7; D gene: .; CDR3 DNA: TGTGCCAGCAGCAAGAACCAAGGGAACTACGAGCAGTACTTC; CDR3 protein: CASSKNQGNYEQYF
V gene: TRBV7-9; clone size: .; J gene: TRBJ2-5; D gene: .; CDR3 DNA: TGTGCCAGCAGCTTATCCTCGGAGACCCAGTACTTC; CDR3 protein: CASSLSSETQYF
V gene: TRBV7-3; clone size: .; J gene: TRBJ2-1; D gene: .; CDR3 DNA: TGTGCCAGCAGCTTAGGTGGGTACTCCTACAATGAGCAGTTCTTC; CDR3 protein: CASSLGGYSYNEQFF
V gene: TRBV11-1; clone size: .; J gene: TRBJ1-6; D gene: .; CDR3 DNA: TGTGCCAGCAGCTTATTCTCGGCAAATTCACCCCTCCACTTT; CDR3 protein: CASSLFSANSPLHF
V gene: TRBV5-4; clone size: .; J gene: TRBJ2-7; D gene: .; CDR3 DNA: TGTGCCAGCAGCACTAGCTCCTACGAGCAGTACTTC; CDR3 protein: CASSTSSYEQYF
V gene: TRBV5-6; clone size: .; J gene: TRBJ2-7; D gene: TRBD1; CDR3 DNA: TGTGCCAGCAGCGAACAGGGGTTCTACGAGCAGTACTTC; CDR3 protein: CASSEQGFYEQYF
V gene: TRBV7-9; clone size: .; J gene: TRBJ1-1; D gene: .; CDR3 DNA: TGTGCCAGCAGCTCACTGGGACGGCTGAACACTGAAGCTTTCTTT; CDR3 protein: CASSSLGRLNTEAFF
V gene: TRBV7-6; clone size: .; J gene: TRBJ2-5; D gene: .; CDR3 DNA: TGTGCCAGCAGCTTTCAAAGGGAAGAGACCCAGTACTTC; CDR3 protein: CASSFQREETQYF
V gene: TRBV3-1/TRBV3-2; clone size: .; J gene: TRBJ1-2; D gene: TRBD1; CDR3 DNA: TGTGCCAGCAGCCAAGGAGACAGGGTACCCTATGGCTACACCTTC; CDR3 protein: CASSQGDRVPYGYTF
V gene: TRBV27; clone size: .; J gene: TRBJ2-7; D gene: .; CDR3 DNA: TGTGCCAGCAGTTGGGGGGCCGAGCAGTACTTC; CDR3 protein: CASSWGAEQYF
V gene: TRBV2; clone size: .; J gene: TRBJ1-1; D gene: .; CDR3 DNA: TGTGCCAGCAGGCGGGAGCCCGGCACTGAAGCTTTCTTT; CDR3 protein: CASRREPGTEAFF
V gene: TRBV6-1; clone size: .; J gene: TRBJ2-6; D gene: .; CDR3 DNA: TGTGCCAGCAGTGAATTGGGGGGCTCTGGGGCCAACGTCCTGACTTTC; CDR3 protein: CASSELGGSGANVLTF
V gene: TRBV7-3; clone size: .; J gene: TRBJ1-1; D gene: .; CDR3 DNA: TGTGCCAGCAGCTCCTATTTGGGAGGGATCGCTGAAGCTTTCTTT; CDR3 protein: CASSSYLGGIAEAFF
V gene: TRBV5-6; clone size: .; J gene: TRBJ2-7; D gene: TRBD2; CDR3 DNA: TGTGCCAGCAGCTACGGACTAGCGGGGGTGGGGCCCTACGAGCAGTACTTC; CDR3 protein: CASSYGLAGVGPYEQYF
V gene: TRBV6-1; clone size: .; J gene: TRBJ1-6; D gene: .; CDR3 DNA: TGTGCCAGCAGTGAAGAGCTATCACCCCTCCACTTT; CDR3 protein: CASSEELSPLHF
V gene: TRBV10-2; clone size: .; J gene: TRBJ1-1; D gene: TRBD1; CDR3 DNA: TGCGCCAGCAGGTCCAGGGGGCGGGACACTGAAGCTTTCTTT; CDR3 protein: CASRSRGRDTEAFF
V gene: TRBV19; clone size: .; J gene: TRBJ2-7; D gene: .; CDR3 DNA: TGTGCCAGTAGCCCCACTCGACAGAGAAGCTCCTACGAGCAGTACTTC; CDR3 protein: CASSPTRQRSSYEQYF
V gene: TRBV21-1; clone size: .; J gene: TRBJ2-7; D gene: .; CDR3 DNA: TGTGCCAGCAGATCTGGGGCCGGGGGTCTGGGCGAGCAGTACTTC; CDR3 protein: CASRSGAGGLGEQYF
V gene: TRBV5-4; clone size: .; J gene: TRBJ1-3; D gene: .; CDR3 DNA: TGTGCCAGCAGCTTGCAAGGGACGAACACCATATATTTT; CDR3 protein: CASSLQGTNTIYF
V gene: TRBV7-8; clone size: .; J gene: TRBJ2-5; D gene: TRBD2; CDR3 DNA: TGTGCCAGCAGCCCAGCGTCGGGCGGGAGGAAAGAGACCCAGTACTTC; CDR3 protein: CASSPASGGRKETQYF
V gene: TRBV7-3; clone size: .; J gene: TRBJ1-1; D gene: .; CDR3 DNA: TGTGCCAGCAGCCCTACTGGAGGGGCAGAAGCTTTCTTT; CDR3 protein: CASSPTGGAEAFF
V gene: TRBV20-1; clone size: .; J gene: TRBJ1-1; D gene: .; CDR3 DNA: TGCAGTGCTAGAGCCGGGGGGGAGGCTTTCTTT; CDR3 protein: CSARAGGEAFF
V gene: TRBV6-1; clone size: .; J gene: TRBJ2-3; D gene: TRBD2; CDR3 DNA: TGTGCCAGCAGTGACGGGGGGGGCGGGTTAGCAGATACGCAGTATTTT; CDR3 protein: CASSDGGGGLADTQYF
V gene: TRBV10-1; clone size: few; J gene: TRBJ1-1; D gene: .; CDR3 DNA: TGCGCCAGCAGTGCGAAGACCCTACTGAACACTGAAGCTTTCTTT; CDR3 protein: CASSAKTLLNTEAFF
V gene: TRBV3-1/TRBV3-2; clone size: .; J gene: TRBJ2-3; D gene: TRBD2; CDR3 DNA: TGTGCCAGCAGCCAAGGACTTCTAGGCCTAGCGGGGGGGTGGGGCACAGATACGCAGTATTTT; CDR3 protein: CASSQGLLGLAGGWGTDTQYF
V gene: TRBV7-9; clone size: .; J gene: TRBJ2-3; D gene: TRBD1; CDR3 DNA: TGTGCCAGCAGCGGGACAGGCGACACAGATACGCAGTATTTT; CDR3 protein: CASSGTGDTDTQYF
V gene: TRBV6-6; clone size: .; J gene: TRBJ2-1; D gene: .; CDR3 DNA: TGTGCCAGCAGTTACTCTACGGCAAATGAGCAGTTCTTC; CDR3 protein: CASSYSTANEQFF
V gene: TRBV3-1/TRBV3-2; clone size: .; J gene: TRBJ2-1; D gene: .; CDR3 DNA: TGTGCCAGCAGCCACAAGAGCTCCTACAATGAGCAGTTCTTC; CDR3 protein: CASSHKSSYNEQFF
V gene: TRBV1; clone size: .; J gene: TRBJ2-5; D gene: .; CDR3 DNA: TGCACCAGCAGCCAAAAGCCTATCGGGGAAGAGACCCAGTACTTC; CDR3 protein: CTSSQKPIGEETQYF
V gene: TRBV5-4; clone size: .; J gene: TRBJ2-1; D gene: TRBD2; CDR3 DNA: TGTGCCAGCAGCCCGCCCGCGGGAGACTACAATGAGCAGTTCTTC; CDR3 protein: CASSPPAGDYNEQFF
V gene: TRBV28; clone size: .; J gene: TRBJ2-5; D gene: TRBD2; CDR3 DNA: TGTGCCAGCAGTTTATCGGGACTAGCGCCCCAGACCCAGTACTTC; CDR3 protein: CASSLSGLAPQTQYF
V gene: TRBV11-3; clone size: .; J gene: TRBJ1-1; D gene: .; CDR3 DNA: TGTGCCAGCAGCCCAAAGGGGGACCCTATGAACACTGAAGCTTTCTTT; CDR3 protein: CASSPKGDPMNTEAFF
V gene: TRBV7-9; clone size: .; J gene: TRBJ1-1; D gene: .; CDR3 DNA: TGTGCCAGCAGCCTAGTAGAAGCTTTCTTT; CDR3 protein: CASSLVEAFF
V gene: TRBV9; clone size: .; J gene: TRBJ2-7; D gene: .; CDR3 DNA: TGTGCCAGCAGCGGAGATGGAGGTGACAGTGACGAGCAGTACTTC; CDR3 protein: CASSGDGGDSDEQYF
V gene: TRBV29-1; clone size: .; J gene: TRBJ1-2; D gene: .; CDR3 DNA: TGCAGCGAAACAGGGTCGGGCGGCTACACCTTC; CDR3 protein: CSETGSGGYTF
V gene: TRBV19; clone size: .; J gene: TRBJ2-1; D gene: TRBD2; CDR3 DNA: TGTGCCAGTAGCACATTGGGTAGCGGGAGATTGCGCAATGAGCAGTTCTTC; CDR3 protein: CASSTLGSGRLRNEQFF
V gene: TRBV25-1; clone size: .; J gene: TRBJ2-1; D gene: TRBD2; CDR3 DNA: TGTGCCAGCAGGTCTAGCGGGCCTTCCTACAATGAGCAGTTCTTC; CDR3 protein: CASRSSGPSYNEQFF
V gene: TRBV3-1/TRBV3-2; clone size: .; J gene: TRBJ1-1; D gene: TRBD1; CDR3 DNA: TGTGCCAGCAGCCCGGACAGGCGAAAAGAAGCTTTCTTT; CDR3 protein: CASSPDRRKEAFF
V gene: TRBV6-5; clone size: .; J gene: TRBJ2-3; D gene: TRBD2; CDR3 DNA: TGTGCCAGCAGTACTAGCGGCCCGTGGGATACGCAGTATTTT; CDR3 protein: CASSTSGPWDTQYF
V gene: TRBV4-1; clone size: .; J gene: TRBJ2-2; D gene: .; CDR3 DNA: TGCGCCAGCGGGAGTCTCACCGGGGAGCTGTTTTTT; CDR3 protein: CASGSLTGELFF
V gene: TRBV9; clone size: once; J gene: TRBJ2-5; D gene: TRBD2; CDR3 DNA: TGTGCCAGCAGCGTAGAGGGAGGGGTGTACCAAGAGACCCAGTACTTC; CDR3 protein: CASSVEGGVYQETQYF
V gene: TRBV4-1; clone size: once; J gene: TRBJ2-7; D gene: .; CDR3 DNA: TGCGCCAGCAGCCAGTATCAAGGGGACTACGAGCAGTACTTC; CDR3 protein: CASSQYQGDYEQYF
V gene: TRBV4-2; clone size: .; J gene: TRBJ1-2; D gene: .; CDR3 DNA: TGTGCCTCTACTATTAGGGGGAGGGGCTATGGCTACACCTTC; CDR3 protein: CASTIRGRGYGYTF
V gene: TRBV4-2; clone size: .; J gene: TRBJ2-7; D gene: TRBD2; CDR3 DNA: TGTGCCAGCAGCCAGGGCCCAGGACTAGAGTCTTACGAGCAGTACTTC; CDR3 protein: CASSQGPGLESYEQYF
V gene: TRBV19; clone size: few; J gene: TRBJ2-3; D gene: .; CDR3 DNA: TGTGCCACAGGGGGCACAGATACGCAGTATTTT; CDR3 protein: CATGGTDTQYF
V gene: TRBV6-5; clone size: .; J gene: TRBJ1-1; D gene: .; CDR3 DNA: TGTGCCAGCAGCCGCCCTCTGGGGGGAACTGAAGCTTTCTTT; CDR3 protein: CASSRPLGGTEAFF
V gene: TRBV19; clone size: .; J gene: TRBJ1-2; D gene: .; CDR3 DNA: TGTGCCAGTAGTATAAGGGCCGACTATGGCTACACCTTC; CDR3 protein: CASSIRADYGYTF
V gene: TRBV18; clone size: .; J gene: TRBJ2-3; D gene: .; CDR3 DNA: TGTGCCAGCTCACCCAACAGGGTCACAGATACGCAGTATTTT; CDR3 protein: CASSPNRVTDTQYF
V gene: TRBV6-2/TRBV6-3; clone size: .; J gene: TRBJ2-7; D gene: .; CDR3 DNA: TGTGCCAGCAGTTACCCGTTTACAAACGAGCAGTACTTC; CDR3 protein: CASSYPFTNEQYF
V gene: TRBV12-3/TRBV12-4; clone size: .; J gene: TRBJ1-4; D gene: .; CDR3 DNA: TGTGCCAGCAGTCTAGACTGGCGAAAACTGTTTTTT; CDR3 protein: CASSLDWRKLFF
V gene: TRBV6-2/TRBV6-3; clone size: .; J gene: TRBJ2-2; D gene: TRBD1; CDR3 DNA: TGTGCCAGCAGTTACCCCGGGAGAAGGACAGGGGGGACTGTTCGGGGAGCTGTTTTT; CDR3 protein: CASSYPGRRTGGTVRGAVF
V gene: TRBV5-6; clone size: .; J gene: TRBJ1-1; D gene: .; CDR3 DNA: TGTGCCAGCAGCTTGGCAATTGACACTGAAGCTTTCTTT; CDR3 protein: CASSLAIDTEAFF